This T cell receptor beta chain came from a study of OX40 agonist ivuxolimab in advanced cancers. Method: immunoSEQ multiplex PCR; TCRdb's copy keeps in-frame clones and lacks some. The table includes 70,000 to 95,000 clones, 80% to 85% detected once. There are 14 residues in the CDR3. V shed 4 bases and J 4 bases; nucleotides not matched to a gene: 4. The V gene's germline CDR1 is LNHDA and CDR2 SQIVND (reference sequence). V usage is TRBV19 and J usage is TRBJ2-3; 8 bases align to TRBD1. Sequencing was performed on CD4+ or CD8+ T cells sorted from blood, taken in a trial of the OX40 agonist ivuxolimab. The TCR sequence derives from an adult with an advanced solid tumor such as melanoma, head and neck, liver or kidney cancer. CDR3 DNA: TGTGCCAGTAGTAGGACAGGGAAGGCAGATACGCAGTATTTT. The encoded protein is CASSRTGKADTQYF.